Following are 10 T cell receptor beta chains from one sample sequenced in a study of regulatory T cells in long-lasting Graves disease. Construction of the TCR beta libraries employed iRepertoire HTBI primers in conjunction with Arm-PCR of CDR3 regions. TCRdb re-called the multiplex PCR reads through MiXCR, storing one row per CDR3 protein. Here the sample spans 300,000 to 400,000 distinct CDR3 sequences, around a sixth being singletons. Time point defined: newly diagnosed GD, antithyroid drugs for less than 3 months. The TCR library was made from RNA extracted from PBMCs. The material sequenced was peripheral blood mononuclear cells (PBMCs), taken at new diagnosis, from a patient treated with antithyroid drugs. These receptors all come from a female donor with Graves disease.

Turning to this clonotype: One junction end does not reproduce the germline sequence, and a read error may be involved. This chain joins TRBV6-1 and TRBJ1-1, with 7 nucleotides matching TRBD1. There are 15 residues in the CDR3. Germline V gives CDR1 MNHNS, CDR2 SASEGT. CDR3 sequence: CASGDQGGVGTEAFF. The CDR3 nucleotides read TGTGCCAGCGGTGATCAAGGGGGCGTGGGAACTGAAGCTTTCTTT.

This clonotype was seen repeatedly, ten times or more. The chain employs TRBV7-9 and TRBJ2-2; D ambiguous. This CDR3 is 16 amino acids long. CDR1 is SEHNR, CDR2 FQNEAQ, per germline (reference sequence). V was shortened by 5 bases and J by 0 bases, with 13 bases between the two germline ends. In nucleotides, the CDR3 is TGTGCCAGCAGCCCTCCCGGCGCGGCGAACACCGGGGAGCTGTTTTTT. This translates into CASSPPGAANTGELFF.

This clonotype was observed many times. CDR3 region: CASSLNWHRGLEQYF. CDR3 nucleotide sequence: TGCGCCAGCAGCTTGAATTGGCATAGGGGGTTGGAGCAGTACTTC. The V call is TRBV5-1, the J call TRBJ2-7; maybe TRBD1 (6 bases). V was clipped by 1 base and J by 7 bases, with 18 bases between them. CDR3 size: 15 residues. Germline-derived CDR1 and CDR2 are SGHRS and YFSETQ.

As for this clonotype: This likely reflects a read error, since a far larger clone is one base away. Here the CDR3 DNA reads TGTGCCAACAGCTTAGAGGGGCCAGGAGAGCAGTTCTTC. Translated, it gives CANSLEGPGEQFF. The chain recombines TRBV11-3 with TRBJ2-1; D may correspond to TRBD1 or TRBD2 (5 bases each). CDR1 and CDR2 (germline): SGHNT, YENEEA. The CDR3 length is 13 residues.

This clonotype turned up a few times. The rearrangement uses TRBV29-1 and TRBJ1-3; 7 bases are shared with TRBD1. Germline CDR1 SQVTM, CDR2 ANQGSEA. The CDR3 contains 13 residues. Trimming took 6 bases from V and 8 from J; bases not matched to a gene: 10. CDR3 coding DNA: TGCAGCGTCCAGGGGCCAGGGGGGTACACCATATATTTT. Translated, it gives CSVQGPGGYTIYF.

This clonotype was counted ten times or more. The J gene is TRBJ1-1, the V gene TRBV20-1, with a weak D call TRBD1 (6 bases). Trimming left V 6 bases short and J 0 bases short, with 17 bases between. The CDR3 has 15 amino acids. CDR1 is DFQATT, CDR2 SNEGSKA, per germline (reference sequence). In DNA form, the CDR3 reads TGCAGTGCAACGAAAGGGGGAGCGGTGAACACTGAAGCTTTCTTT. It translates to CSATKGGAVNTEAFF.

The chain combines TRBV30 with TRBJ2-5, with unresolved D. CDR3 length: 12 residues. V was pared by 3 bases and J by 6 bases, with 11 bases between. CDR1 and CDR2 (germline): GTSNPN, SVGIG (reference sequence). CDR3 DNA sequence: TGTGCCTGGAGGACCCTTTGGAAGACCCAGTACTTC. This codes for CAWRTLWKTQYF.

This clonotype has at least ten counts. V is TRBV11-2 and J is TRBJ1-1; D not resolved. The ends were cut back, 5 bases at V and 3 bases at J, with 16 bases in the middle. The CDR3 length is 15 residues. Germline values: CDR1 SGHAT, CDR2 FQNNGV. CDR3 sequence reads: CASSLWMGLDTEAFF. The DNA for the CDR3 is TGTGCCAGCAGCCTGTGGATGGGCTTGGACACTGAAGCTTTCTTT.

This clonotype was detected only a few times. The CDR3 sequence is CASSLMGLAGAEQFF. The CDR3 bases are TGTGCCAGCAGCTTGATGGGACTAGCGGGGGCTGAGCAGTTCTTC. J is TRBJ2-1 and V is TRBV5-6; 14 bases are a match to TRBD2. The length of the CDR3 is 15 residues. The J segment lost 9 bases and the V segment lost 1 base, leaving 3 bases of the junction unmatched. Germline assignment: CDR1 SGHDT and CDR2 YYEEEE.

This clonotype came up many times. The chain joins TRBV11-2 to TRBJ2-7; D remains unclear. Germline V gene sequence: CDR1 SGHAT, CDR2 FQNNGV. The CDR3 is 15 amino acids. Trimming removed 1 base at V and 6 bases at J, with 16 bases between. Here the CDR3 reads CASSLVPHKTREQYF. The CDR3 DNA reads as TGTGCCAGCAGCTTAGTCCCGCACAAAACCCGCGAGCAGTACTTC.